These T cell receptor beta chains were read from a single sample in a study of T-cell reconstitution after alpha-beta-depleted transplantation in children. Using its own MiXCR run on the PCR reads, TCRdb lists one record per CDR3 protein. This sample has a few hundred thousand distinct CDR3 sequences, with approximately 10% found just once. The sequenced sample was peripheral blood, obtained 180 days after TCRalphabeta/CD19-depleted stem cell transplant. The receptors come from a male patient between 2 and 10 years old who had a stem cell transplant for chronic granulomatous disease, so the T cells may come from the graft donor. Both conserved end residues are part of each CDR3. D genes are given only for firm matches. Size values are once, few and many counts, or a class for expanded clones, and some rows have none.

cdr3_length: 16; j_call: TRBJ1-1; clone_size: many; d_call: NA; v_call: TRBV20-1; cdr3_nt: TGCAGTGCTCCCCCGATAGAGAGCAGGTTGAACACTGAAGCTTTCTTT; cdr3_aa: CSAPPIESRLNTEAFF
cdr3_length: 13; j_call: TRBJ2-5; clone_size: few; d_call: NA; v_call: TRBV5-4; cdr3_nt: TGTGCCAGCAGCCTTGGTTTCCAAGAGACCCAGTACTTC; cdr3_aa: CASSLGFQETQYF
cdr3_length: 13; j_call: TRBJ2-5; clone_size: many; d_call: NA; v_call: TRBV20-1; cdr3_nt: TGCAGTGCCATAAGACAGGACCAAGAGACCCAGTACTTC; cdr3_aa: CSAIRQDQETQYF
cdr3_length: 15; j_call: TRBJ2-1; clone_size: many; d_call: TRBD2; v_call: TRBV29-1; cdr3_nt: TGCAGCGTGACTAGCGGGCTCCACTCCTACAATGAGCAGTTCTTC; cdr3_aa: CSVTSGLHSYNEQFF
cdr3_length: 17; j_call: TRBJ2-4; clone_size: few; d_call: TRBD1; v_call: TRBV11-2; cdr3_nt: TGTGCCAGCAGGTTAGAAACAGGGGAACTAGCCAAAAACATTCAGTACTTC; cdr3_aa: CASRLETGELAKNIQYF
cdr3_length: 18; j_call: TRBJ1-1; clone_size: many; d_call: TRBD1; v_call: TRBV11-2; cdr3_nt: TGTGCCAGCAGCTTAGATTCTGGGGGTGAGGGGGCGGCGACTGAAGCTTTCTTT; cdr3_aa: CASSLDSGGEGAATEAFF
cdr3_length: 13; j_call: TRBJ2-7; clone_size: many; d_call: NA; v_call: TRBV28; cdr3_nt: TGTGCCAGCAGCCTCGACCCGGCCTACGAGCAGTACTTC; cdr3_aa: CASSLDPAYEQYF
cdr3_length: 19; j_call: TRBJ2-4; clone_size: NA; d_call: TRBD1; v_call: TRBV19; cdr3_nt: TGTGCCAGTAGTCCACCCGGGACAGGGCGAGTACTAGCCAAAAACATTCAGTACTTC; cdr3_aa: CASSPPGTGRVLAKNIQYF
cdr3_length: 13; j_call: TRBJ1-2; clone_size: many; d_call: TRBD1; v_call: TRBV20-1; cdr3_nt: TGCAGTGCTACCGGGACAGCAAACTATGGCTACACCTTC; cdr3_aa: CSATGTANYGYTF
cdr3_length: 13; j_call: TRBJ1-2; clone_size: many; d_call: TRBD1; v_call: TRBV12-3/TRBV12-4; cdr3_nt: TGTGCCAGCAGCAGACAGGGGTTGTATGGCTACACCTTC; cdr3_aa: CASSRQGLYGYTF
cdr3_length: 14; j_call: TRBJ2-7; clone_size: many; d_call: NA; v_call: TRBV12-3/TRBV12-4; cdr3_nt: TGTGCCAGCAGTTTTGCAGGGAGCTCCTACGAGCAGTACTTC; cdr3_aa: CASSFAGSSYEQYF
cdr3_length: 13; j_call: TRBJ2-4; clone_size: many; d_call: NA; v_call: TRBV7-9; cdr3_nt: TGTGCCAGCAGCTTAGTGGCAGGGGACATTCAGTACTTC; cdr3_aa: CASSLVAGDIQYF
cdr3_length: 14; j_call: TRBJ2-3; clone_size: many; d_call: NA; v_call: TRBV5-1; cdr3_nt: TGCGCCAGCAGCTTGTTGACCCAGGGAGATACGCAGTATTTT; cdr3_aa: CASSLLTQGDTQYF
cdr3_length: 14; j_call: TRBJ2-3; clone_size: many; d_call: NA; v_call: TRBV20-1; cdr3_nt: TGCAGTGCTAGAGGGGACATTGGCACAGATACGCAGTATTTT; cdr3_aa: CSARGDIGTDTQYF
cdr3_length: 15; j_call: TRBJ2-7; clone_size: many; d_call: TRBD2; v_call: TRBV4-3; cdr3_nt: TGCGCCAGCAGCCAAGAGCGGGGGTTCTCCTACGAGCAGTACTTC; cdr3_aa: CASSQERGFSYEQYF
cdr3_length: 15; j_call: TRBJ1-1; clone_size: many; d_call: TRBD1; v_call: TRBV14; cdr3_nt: TGTGCCAGCAGCCAAGGACAGGGCGGGGACACTGAAGCTTTCTTT; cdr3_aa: CASSQGQGGDTEAFF
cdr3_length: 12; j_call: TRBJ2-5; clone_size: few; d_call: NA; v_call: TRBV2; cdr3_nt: TGTGCCAGCAGTGAGGTGGCAGAGACCCAGTACTTC; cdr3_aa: CASSEVAETQYF
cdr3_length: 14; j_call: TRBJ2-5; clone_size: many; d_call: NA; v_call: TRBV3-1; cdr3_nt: TGTGCCAGCAGCTTTTCAGGGGTCTGGGAGACCCAGTACTTC; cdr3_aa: CASSFSGVWETQYF
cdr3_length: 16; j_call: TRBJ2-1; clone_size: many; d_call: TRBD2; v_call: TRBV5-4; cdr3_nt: TGTGCCAGCAGCTTGGTACGCGGGGAGGGGCTCAATGAGCAGTTCTTC; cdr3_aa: CASSLVRGEGLNEQFF
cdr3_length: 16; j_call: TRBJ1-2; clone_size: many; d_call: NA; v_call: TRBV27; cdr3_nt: TGTGCCAGCAGTTTCCACCGGGACGGTTTTGACTATGGCTACACCTTC; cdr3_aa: CASSFHRDGFDYGYTF
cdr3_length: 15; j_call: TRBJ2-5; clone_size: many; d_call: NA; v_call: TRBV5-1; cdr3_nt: TGCGCCAGCAGCTTGGTGGACAAGTACCAAGAGACCCAGTACTTC; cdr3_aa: CASSLVDKYQETQYF
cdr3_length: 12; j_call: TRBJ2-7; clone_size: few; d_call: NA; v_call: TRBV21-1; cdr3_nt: TGTGCCAGCAGGACTAGTGGGGGCGAGCAGTACTTC; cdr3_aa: CASRTSGGEQYF
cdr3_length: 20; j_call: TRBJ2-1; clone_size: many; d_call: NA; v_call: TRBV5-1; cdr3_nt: TGCGCCAGCAGCTTGGCCGTGGGGGGCGGAGGTGGGGGGCCCTACAATGAGCAGTTCTTC; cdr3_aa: CASSLAVGGGGGGPYNEQFF
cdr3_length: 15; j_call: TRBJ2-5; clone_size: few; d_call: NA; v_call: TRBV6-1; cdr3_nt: TGTGCCAGCCGGGGAGGGGGCCCCCCGCAGGAGACCCAGTACTTC; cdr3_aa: CASRGGGPPQETQYF
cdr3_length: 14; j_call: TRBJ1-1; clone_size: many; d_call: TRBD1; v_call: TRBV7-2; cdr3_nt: TGTGCCAGCAGCTCCCGTACAGGGGGCACTGAAGCTTTCTTT; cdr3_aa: CASSSRTGGTEAFF
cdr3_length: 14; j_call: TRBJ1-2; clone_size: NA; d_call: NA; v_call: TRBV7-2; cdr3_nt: TGTGCCAGCAGCTCAGAGGGACGGTACTATGGCTACACCTTC; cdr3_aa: CASSSEGRYYGYTF
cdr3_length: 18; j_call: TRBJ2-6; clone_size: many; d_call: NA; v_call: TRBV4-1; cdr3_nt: TGCGCCAGCAGCCCACCTATGGAGGCTAGAGGTCGGGCCAACGTCCTGACTTTC; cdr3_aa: CASSPPMEARGRANVLTF
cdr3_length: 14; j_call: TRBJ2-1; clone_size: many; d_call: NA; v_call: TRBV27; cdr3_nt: TGTGCCAGCAAGGGGTTGGATCTCTACAATGAGCAGTTCTTC; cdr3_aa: CASKGLDLYNEQFF
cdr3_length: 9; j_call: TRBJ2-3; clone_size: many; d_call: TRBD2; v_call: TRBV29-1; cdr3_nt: TGCAGCGTTGAGCCGGGACTAGCTTTT; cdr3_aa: CSVEPGLAF
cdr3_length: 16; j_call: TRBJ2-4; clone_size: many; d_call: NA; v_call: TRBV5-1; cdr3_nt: TGCGCCAGCAGCTGGGCCCAGGGGATTTCCAAAAACATTCAGTACTTC; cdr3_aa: CASSWAQGISKNIQYF
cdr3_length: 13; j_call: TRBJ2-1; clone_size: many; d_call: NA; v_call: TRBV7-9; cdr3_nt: TGTGCCAGCAGCGCCCCCTCGGGGAATGAGCAGTTCTTC; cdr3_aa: CASSAPSGNEQFF
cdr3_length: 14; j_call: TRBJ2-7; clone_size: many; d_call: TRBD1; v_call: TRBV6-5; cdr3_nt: TGTGCCAGCAGTTATCTCCGGGACAGCTACGAGCAGTACTTC; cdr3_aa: CASSYLRDSYEQYF
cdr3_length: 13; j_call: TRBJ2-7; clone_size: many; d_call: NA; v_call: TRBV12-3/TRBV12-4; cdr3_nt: TGTGCCAGCAGTATAAAACCACCGAGCGAGCAGTACTTC; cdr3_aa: CASSIKPPSEQYF
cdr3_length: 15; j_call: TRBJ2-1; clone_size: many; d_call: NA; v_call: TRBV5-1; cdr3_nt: TGCGCCAGCAGCTCGATAGGTGGAAATAACAATGAGCAGTTCTTC; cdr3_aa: CASSSIGGNNNEQFF
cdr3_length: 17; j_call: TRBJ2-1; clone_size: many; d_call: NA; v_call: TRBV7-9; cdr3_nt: TGTGCCAGCAGCTTATTAGGCCCGGGGGCCCAGAACAATGAGCAGTTCTTC; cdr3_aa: CASSLLGPGAQNNEQFF
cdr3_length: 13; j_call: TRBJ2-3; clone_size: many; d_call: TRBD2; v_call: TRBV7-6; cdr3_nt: TGTGCCAGCAGCACGGGACTACCAGATACGCAGTATTTT; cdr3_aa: CASSTGLPDTQYF
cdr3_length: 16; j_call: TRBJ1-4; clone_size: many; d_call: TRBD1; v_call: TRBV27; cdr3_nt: TGTGCCAGCAGTCTCGGACAGGGGAGGACTAATGAAAAACTGTTTTTT; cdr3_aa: CASSLGQGRTNEKLFF
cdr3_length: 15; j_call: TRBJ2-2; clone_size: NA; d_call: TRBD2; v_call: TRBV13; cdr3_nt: TGTGCCAGCAGCTCTCAGCGGGGGAACACCGGGGAGCTGTTTTTT; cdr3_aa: CASSSQRGNTGELFF
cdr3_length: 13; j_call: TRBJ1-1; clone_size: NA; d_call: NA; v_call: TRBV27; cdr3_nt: TGTGCCAGCAGTTTCATAGCGGACACTGAAGCTTTCTTT; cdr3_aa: CASSFIADTEAFF
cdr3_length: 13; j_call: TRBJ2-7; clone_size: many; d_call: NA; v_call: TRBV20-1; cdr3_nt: TGCAGTGCTAGAGTCAGGGGTACCTACGAGCAGTACTTC; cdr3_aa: CSARVRGTYEQYF
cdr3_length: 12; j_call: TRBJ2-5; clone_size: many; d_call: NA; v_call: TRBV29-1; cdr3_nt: TGCAGCGTGTCGGATTCGAAAGAGACCCAGTACTTC; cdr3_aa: CSVSDSKETQYF
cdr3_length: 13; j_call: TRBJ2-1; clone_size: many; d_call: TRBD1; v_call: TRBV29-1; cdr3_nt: TGCAGCGTTGAAGTACAGGGGTACAATGAGCAGTTCTTC; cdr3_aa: CSVEVQGYNEQFF
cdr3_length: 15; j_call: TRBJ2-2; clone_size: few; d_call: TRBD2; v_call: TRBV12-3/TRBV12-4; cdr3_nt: TGTGCCAGCAGATCCGGGACTAGCGGGGGCGGGGAGCTGTTTTTT; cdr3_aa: CASRSGTSGGGELFF
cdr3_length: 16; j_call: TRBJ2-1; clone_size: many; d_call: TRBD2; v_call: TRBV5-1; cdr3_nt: TGCGCCAGCAGCTTGGGCCGGGGAGGGCCCGACAATGAGCAGTTCTTC; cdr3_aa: CASSLGRGGPDNEQFF
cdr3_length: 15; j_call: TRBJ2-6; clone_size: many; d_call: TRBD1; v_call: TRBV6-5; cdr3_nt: TGTGCCAGCAGTTATCGACAGGGCTGGGCCAACGTCCTGACTTTC; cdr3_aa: CASSYRQGWANVLTF
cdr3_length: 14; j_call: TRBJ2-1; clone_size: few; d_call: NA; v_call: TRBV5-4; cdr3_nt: TGTGCCAGCAGCTTGGTGGACTCCTACAATGAGCAGTTCTTC; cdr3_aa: CASSLVDSYNEQFF
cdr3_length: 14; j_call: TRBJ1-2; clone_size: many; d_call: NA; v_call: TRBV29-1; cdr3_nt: TGCAGCGTTGTTGCAGGAGCCCAAAACTATGGCTACACCTTC; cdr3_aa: CSVVAGAQNYGYTF
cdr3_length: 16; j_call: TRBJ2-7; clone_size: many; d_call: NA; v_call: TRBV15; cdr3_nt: TGTGCCACCAGCAAGACCGGGGGGACATGGGGGGCCGAGCAGTACTTC; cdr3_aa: CATSKTGGTWGAEQYF
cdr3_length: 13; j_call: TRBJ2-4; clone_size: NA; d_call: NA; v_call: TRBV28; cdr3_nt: TGTGCCAGCAGTGTACAGCAAAAAAACATTCAGTACTTC; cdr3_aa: CASSVQQKNIQYF
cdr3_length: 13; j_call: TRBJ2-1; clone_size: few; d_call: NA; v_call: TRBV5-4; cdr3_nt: TGTGCCTCGAGCCCGGGAGAGGGCAATGAGCAGTTCTTC; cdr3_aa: CASSPGEGNEQFF
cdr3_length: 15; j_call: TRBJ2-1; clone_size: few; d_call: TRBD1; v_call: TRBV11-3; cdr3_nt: TGTGCCAGCAGCTTAGGACAGGGGGTGCCTAATGAGCAGTTCTTC; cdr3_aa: CASSLGQGVPNEQFF